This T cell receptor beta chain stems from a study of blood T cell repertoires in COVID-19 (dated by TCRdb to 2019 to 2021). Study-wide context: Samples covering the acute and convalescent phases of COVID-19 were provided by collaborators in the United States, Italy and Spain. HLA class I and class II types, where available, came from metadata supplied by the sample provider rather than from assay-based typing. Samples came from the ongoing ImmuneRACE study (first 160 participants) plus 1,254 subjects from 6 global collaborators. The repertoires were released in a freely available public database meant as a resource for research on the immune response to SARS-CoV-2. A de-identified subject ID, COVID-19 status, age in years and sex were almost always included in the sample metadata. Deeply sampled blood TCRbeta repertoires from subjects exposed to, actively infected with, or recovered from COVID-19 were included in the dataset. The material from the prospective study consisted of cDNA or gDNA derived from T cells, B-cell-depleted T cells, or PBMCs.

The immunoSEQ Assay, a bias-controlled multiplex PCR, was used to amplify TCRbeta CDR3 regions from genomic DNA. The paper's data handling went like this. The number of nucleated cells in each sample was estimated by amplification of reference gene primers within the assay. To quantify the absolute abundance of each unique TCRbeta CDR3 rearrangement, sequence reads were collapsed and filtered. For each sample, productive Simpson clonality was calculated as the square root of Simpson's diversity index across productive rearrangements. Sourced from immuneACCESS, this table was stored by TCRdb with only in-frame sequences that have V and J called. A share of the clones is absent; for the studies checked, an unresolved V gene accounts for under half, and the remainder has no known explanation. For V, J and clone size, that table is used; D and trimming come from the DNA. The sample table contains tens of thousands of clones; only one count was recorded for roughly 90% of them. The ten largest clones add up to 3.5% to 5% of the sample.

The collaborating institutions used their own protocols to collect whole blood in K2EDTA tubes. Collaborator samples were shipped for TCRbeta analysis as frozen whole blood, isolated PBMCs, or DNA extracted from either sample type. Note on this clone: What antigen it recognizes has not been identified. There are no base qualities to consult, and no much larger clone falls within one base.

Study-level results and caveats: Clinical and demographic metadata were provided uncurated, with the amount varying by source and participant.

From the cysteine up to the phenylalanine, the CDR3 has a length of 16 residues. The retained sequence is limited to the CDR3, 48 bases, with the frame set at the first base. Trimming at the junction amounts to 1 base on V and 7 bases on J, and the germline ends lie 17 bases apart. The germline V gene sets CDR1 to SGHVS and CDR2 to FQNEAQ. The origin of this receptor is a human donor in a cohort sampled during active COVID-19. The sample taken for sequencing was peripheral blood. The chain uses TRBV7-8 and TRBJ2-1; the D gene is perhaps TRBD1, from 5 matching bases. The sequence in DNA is TGTGCCAGCAGCTTAGGGTATAGGGGTAGGGGTAATGAGCAGTTCTTC. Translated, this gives CASSLGYRGRGNEQFF.